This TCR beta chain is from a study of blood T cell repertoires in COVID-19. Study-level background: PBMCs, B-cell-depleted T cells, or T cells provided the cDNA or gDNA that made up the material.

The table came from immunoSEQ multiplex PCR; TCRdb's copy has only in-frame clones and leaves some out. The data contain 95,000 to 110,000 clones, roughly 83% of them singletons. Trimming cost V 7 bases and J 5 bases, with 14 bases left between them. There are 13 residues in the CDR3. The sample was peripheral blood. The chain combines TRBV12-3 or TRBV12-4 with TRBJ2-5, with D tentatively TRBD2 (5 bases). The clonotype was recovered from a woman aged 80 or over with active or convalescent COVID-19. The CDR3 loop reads CASTDTPGETQYF. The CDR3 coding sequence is TGTGCCAGCACCGACACGCCGGGGGAGACCCAGTACTTC.